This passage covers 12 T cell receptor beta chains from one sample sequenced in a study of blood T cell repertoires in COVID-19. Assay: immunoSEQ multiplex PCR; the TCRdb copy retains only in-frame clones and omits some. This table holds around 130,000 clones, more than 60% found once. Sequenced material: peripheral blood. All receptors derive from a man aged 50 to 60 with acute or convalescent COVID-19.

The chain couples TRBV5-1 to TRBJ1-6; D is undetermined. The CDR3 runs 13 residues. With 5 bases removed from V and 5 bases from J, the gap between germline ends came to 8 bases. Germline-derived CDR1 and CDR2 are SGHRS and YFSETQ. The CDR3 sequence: CASRIEDNSPLHF. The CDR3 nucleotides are TGCGCCAGCAGGATAGAGGATAATTCACCCCTCCACTTT.

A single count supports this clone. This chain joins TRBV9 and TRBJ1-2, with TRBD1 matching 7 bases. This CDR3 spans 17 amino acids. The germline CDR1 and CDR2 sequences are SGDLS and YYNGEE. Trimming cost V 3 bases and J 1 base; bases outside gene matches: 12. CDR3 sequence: CASSAGGGSAFNYGYTF. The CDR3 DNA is TGTGCCAGCAGCGCAGGGGGAGGCAGTGCCTTTAACTATGGCTACACCTTC.

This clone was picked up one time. Here the CDR3 DNA reads TGTGCCTTCAACAGAGCTAGCACAGATACGCAGTATTTT. Protein product: CAFNRASTDTQYF. The gene calls are TRBV30 and TRBJ2-3; the D is unclear. V lost 7 bases and J 0 bases, leaving 11 bases between the germline ends. This CDR3 comprises 13 residues. Germline CDR1 and CDR2: GTSNPN and SVGIG (reference sequence).

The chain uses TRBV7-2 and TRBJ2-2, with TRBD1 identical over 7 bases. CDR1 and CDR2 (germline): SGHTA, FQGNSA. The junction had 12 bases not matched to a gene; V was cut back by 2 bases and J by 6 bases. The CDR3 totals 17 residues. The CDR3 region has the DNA TGTGCCAGCAGCTTATCACCGGGACAGATTTTTCCCGGGGAGCTGTTTTTT. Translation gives CASSLSPGQIFPGELFF.

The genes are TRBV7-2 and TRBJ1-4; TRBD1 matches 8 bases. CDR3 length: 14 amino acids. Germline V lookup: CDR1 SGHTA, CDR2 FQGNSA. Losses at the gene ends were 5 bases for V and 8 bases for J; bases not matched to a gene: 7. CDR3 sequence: CASSKGGQEEKLFF. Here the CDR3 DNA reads TGTGCCAGCAGCAAAGGGGGACAGGAAGAAAAACTGTTTTTT.

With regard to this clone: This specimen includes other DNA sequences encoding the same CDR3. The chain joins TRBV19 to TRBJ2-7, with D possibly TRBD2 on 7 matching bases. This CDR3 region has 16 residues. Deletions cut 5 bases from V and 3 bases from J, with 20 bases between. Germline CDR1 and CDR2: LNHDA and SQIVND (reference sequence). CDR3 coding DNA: TGTGCCAGTAGTCACGAGGGGGAGGGGGGGCTCTACGAGCAGTACGTC. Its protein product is CASSHEGEGGLYEQYV.

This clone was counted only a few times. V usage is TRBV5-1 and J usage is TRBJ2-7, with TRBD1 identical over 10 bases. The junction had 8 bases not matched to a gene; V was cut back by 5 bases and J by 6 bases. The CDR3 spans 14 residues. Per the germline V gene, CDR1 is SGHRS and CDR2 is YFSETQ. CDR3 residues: CASRKGTGVSEQYV. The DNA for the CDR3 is TGCGCCAGCAGGAAAGGGACAGGGGTATCCGAGCAGTACGTC.

The CDR3 reads CASSPGTGNEKLFF. DNA of the CDR3: TGTGCCAGCAGTCCCGGGACAGGGAATGAAAAACTGTTTTTT. The chain has TRBV6-6 and TRBJ1-4; 9 nucleotides line up with TRBD1. V lost 5 bases, J lost 5 bases, and 3 bases stayed unmatched. The V gene's germline CDR1 is MNHNY and CDR2 SVGAGI (reference sequence). This CDR3 is 14 amino acids long.

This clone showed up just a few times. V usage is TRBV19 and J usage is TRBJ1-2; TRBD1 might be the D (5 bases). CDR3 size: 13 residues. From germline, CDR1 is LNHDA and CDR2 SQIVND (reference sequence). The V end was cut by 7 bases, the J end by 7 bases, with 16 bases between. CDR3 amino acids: CASTPPGGSGYTF. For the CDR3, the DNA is TGTGCCAGTACCCCGCCGGGGGGATCTGGCTACACCTTC.

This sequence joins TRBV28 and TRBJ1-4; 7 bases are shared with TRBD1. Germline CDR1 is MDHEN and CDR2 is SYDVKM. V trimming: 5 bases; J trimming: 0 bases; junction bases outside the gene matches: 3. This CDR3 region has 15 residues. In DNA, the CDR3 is TGTGCCAGCAGTCCTCAGGGGGCAACTAATGAAAAACTGTTTTTT. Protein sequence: CASSPQGATNEKLFF. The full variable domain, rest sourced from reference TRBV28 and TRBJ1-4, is DVKVTQSSRYLVKRTGEKVFLECVQDMDHENMFWYRQDPGLGLRLIYFSYDVKMKEKGDIPEGYSVSREKKERFSLILESASTNQTSMYLCASSPQGATNEKLFFGSGTQLSVL.

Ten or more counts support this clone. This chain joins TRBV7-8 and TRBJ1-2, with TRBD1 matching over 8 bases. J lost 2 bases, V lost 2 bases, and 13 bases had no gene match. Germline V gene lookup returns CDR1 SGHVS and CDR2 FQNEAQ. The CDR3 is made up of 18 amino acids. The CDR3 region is CASSLSRTGPTQNYGYTF. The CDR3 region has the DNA TGTGCCAGCAGCTTATCTCGGACAGGGCCAACCCAAAACTATGGCTACACCTTC.

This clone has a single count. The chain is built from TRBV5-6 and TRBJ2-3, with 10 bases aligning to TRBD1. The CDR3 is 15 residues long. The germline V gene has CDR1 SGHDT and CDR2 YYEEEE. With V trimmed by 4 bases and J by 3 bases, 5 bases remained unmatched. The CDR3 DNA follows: TGTGCCAGCAGCGTTGCGGGACAGGGGACAGATACGCAGTATTTT. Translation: CASSVAGQGTDTQYF.